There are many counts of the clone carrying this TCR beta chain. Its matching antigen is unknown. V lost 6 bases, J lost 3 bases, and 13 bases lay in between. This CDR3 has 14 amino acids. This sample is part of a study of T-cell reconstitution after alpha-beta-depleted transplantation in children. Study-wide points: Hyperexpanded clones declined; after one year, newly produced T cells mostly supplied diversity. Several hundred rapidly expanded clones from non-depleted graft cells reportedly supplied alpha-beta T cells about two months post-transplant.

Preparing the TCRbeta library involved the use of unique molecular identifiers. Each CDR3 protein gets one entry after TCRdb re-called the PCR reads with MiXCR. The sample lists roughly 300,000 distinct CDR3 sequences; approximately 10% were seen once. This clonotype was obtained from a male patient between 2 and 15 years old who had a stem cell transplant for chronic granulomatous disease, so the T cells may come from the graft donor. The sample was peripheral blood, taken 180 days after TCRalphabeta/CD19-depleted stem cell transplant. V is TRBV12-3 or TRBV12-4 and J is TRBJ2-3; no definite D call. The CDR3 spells CASRVRSSTDTQYF. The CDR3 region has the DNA TGTGCCAGCAGAGTCAGGTCTTCTACAGATACGCAGTATTTT.